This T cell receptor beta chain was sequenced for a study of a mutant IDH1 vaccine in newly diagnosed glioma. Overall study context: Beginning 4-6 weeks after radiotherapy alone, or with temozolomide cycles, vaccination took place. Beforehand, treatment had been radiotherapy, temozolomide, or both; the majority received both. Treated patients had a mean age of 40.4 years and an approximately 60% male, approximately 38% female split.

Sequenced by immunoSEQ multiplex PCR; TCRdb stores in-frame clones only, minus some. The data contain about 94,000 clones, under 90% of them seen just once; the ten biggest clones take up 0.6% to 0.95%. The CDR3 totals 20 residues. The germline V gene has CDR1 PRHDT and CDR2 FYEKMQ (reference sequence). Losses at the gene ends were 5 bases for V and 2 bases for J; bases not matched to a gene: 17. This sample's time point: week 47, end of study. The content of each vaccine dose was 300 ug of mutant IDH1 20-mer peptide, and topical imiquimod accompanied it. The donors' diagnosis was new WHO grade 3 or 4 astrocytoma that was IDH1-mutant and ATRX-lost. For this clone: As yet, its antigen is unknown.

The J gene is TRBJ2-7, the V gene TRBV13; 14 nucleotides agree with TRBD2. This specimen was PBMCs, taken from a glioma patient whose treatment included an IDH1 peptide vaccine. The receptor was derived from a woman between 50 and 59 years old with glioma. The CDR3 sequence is CASSISLPRTSGRFTYEQYF. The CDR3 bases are TGTGCCAGCAGCATAAGCCTACCCCGGACTAGCGGGAGGTTCACCTACGAGCAGTACTTC.